The clone carrying this TCR beta chain was seen many times. No antigen is known for it. These data are taken from a study of Graves' ophthalmopathy and Graves' hyperthyroidism. The overall study: Sampling took place at initial diagnosis, with peripheral blood obtained before any treatment. Findings and caveats of the study: Between ophthalmopathy and stable hyperthyroidism, a 13-signature model drew a separation with roughly 85% sensitivity and roughly 78% specificity.

The trim removed 5 bases at V and 0 bases at J, leaving 7 bases unmatched. This CDR3 region has 17 residues. The study amplified TCR beta CDR3 regions using RNA transcripts. After a first-round RT-PCR with HTBI primers, a second-round multiplex PCR was run. TCRdb ran MiXCR on the multiplex PCR reads and lists one entry per CDR3 protein. The sample yields under 350,000 distinct CDR3 sequences, 15% to 20% seen once. The V and J genes are TRBV12-3 or TRBV12-4 and TRBJ2-6; 7 bases agree with TRBD2. The sequencing sample was made of peripheral blood. The TCR was taken from an adult man with Graves' ophthalmopathy. In DNA, the CDR3 is TGTGCCAGCAGTCGGGGAGGGAAGCTCTCTGGGGCCAACGTCCTGACTTTC. Amino acids: CASSRGGKLSGANVLTF.